A selection of T cell receptor beta chains follows, all from one sample in a study of patients and donors after allogeneic stem cell transplantation. MiXCR was run by TCRdb on the RT-PCR reads, yielding one entry per CDR3 protein. The sample has hundreds of thousands of distinct CDR3 sequences, approximately 16% seen once; the top ten hold around 7.9%. The specimen was blood, either unsorted or a sorted T cell fraction (not recorded which). The receptor source for this set is a human donor who was either an allogeneic HSCT recipient or a stem cell or donor lymphocyte infusion donor (not recorded which). It is not recorded whose cells these are; they may come from a transplant donor. Each CDR3 is given with its conserved first and last residue. The D gene is left open where the match is weak. Size tells how often a clone was seen (once, few, many) or the class of an expanded clone, and some rows leave it out.

V	J	size	D	length	CDR3	DNA
TRBV5-1	TRBJ1-2	NA	NA	13	CASSNQGNYGYTF	TGCGCCAGCAGCAATCAGGGAAACTATGGCTACACCTTC
TRBV9	TRBJ2-7	few	TRBD2	15	CASSVEPAGAYEQYF	TGTGCCAGCAGCGTAGAACCAGCGGGAGCCTACGAGCAGTACTTC
TRBV30	TRBJ2-5	once	NA	12	CAWGVFGETQYF	TGTGCCTGGGGGGTATTCGGGGAGACCCAGTACTTC
TRBV12-3/TRBV12-4	TRBJ1-5	many	NA	15	CASSLTGGRWQPQHF	TGTGCCAGCAGTTTAACGGGGGGAAGGTGGCAGCCCCAGCATTTT
TRBV29-1	TRBJ1-1	many	NA	12	CSVDQGSTEAFF	TGCAGCGTCGATCAGGGCTCCACTGAAGCTTTCTTT
TRBV20-1	TRBJ1-2	few	TRBD1	12	CSARGDREVNTF	TGCAGTGCTAGAGGCGACAGGGAAGTCAACACCTTC
TRBV28	TRBJ1-4	few	NA	13	CASSLDRVAKLFF	TGTGCCAGCAGTTTAGACCGGGTTGCAAAACTGTTTTTT
TRBV20-1	TRBJ1-1	few	NA	11	CSAAQGTPAFF	TGCAGTGCTGCCCAGGGTACTCCAGCTTTCTTT
TRBV5-1	TRBJ2-7	few	NA	14	CASKGSANSYEQYF	TGCGCCAGCAAAGGTAGCGCCAACTCCTACGAGCAGTACTTC
TRBV7-2	TRBJ1-3	NA	NA	15	CASSREGKSGNTIYF	TGTGCCAGCAGCCGGGAGGGGAAGTCTGGAAACACCATATATTTT
TRBV5-1	TRBJ2-1	few	NA	17	CASSLDGRGHPYNEQFF	TGCGCCAGCAGCTTGGACGGGCGCGGGCACCCCTACAATGAGCAGTTCTTC
TRBV10-3	TRBJ2-3	NA	NA	13	CASGGKETDTQYF	TGTGCCTCGGGGGGCAAGGAGACAGATACGCAGTATTTT
TRBV7-2	TRBJ1-1	few	TRBD1	15	CASSSQALGGQRAFF	TGTGCCAGCAGCTCGCAGGCATTAGGGGGCCAGAGAGCTTTCTTT
TRBV20-1	TRBJ2-7	NA	TRBD1	15	CSARGYRGQVDEQYF	TGCAGTGCTAGAGGCTACAGGGGGCAAGTGGACGAGCAGTACTTC
TRBV5-6	TRBJ1-2	few	NA	11	CASSSDSSPTF	TGTGCCAGCAGCTCGGACAGTTCGCCCACCTTC
TRBV12-3/TRBV12-4	TRBJ1-2	many	TRBD1	13	CASSTPGGNGYTF	TGTGCCAGCAGCACCCCAGGGGGGAATGGCTACACCTTC
TRBV5-1	TRBJ1-2	few	NA	14	CASSPERSGYGYTF	TGCGCCAGCAGCCCGGAAAGATCGGGGTATGGCTACACCTTC
TRBV20-1	TRBJ2-3	few	TRBD2	14	CSASSGGATDTQYF	TGCAGTGCTAGCAGCGGGGGGGCAACAGATACGCAGTATTTT
TRBV6-2/TRBV6-3	TRBJ1-6	NA	NA	14	CASSLQGKNSPLHF	TGTGCCAGCAGCCTCCAGGGGAAGAATTCACCCCTCCACTTT
TRBV18	TRBJ1-2	few	TRBD1	14	CASSPGQGDYGYTF	TGTGCCAGCTCTCCGGGGCAGGGGGACTATGGCTACACCTTC
TRBV7-2	TRBJ2-3	few	TRBD2	15	CASGLAGGRKDTQYF	TGTGCCAGCGGACTAGCGGGAGGGCGTAAAGATACGCAGTATTTT
TRBV3-1	TRBJ2-5	few	NA	13	CASSHGDQETQYF	TGTGCCAGCAGCCATGGGGACCAAGAGACCCAGTACTTC
TRBV20-1	TRBJ1-4	NA	NA	15	CSARDQVAPREKLFF	TGCAGTGCTAGAGATCAGGTGGCCCCAAGGGAAAAACTGTTTTTT
TRBV11-1	TRBJ2-1	NA	NA	15	CASSVELAWGNEQFF	TGTGCCAGCAGCGTTGAGCTAGCGTGGGGCAATGAGCAGTTCTTC
TRBV7-9	TRBJ2-7	NA	NA	14	CASSPQGQPYEQYF	TGTGCCAGCAGCCCCCAGGGACAACCCTACGAGCAGTACTTC
TRBV30	TRBJ2-1	few	TRBD1	16	CAWSHAGTGSYNEQFF	TGTGCCTGGAGTCACGCCGGGACAGGGTCATACAATGAGCAGTTCTTC
TRBV2	TRBJ2-7	few	NA	13	CASTILGASGEYF	TGTGCCAGCACCATTTTGGGAGCCTCGGGGGAGTACTTC
TRBV7-8	TRBJ2-5	few	TRBD2	17	CASSQGLAGPGGETQYF	TGTGCCAGCAGCCAGGGACTAGCGGGCCCCGGGGGGGAGACCCAGTACTTC
TRBV4-3	TRBJ2-1	NA	NA	14	CASSQDRGSDEQFF	TGCGCCAGCAGCCAAGATCGGGGGTCGGATGAGCAGTTCTTC
TRBV5-1	TRBJ2-7	NA	NA	13	CASSLQPTYEQYF	TGCGCCAGCAGCTTGCAACCGACCTACGAGCAGTACTTC
TRBV18	TRBJ2-2	NA	NA	15	CASSWTAGSTGELFF	TGTGCCAGCTCTTGGACGGCAGGGTCCACCGGGGAGCTGTTTTTT
TRBV20-1	TRBJ2-1	NA	TRBD2	14	CSARSLAGVNEQFF	TGCAGTGCTAGGAGCCTAGCGGGAGTAAATGAGCAGTTCTTC
TRBV3-1	TRBJ2-1	few	TRBD1	15	CASSHTGQGGNEQFF	TGTGCCAGCAGCCACACGGGACAGGGTGGGAATGAGCAGTTCTTC
TRBV12-3/TRBV12-4	TRBJ2-7	many	NA	13	CASRHQGVYEQYF	TGTGCCAGCAGGCACCAAGGGGTCTACGAGCAGTACTTC
TRBV12-3/TRBV12-4	TRBJ1-1	many	NA	15	CASSNRQGFNTEAFF	TGTGCCAGCAGTAACCGCCAGGGATTTAACACTGAAGCTTTCTTT
TRBV28	TRBJ2-7	NA	NA	14	CASSSGAQLNEQYF	TGTGCCAGCAGCTCCGGGGCACAACTAAACGAGCAGTACTTC
TRBV24-1	TRBJ2-3	NA	TRBD2	17	CATRRTSQLPFTDTQYF	TGTGCCACCAGGAGGACTAGTCAGTTGCCTTTCACAGATACGCAGTATTTT
TRBV11-2	TRBJ2-7	NA	TRBD2	15	CASSHPGLAGHEQYF	TGTGCCAGCAGCCACCCGGGACTAGCGGGCCACGAGCAGTACTTC
TRBV20-1	TRBJ1-5	NA	NA	15	CSATLGQGRNQPQHF	TGCAGTGCCACGTTAGGCCAGGGCCGAAATCAGCCCCAGCATTTT
TRBV10-3	TRBJ2-7	many	TRBD1	13	CAISDDRGYEQYF	TGTGCCATCAGTGATGACAGGGGGTACGAGCAGTACTTC
TRBV25-1	TRBJ2-1	few	TRBD2	17	CASSDKISGSIANEQFF	TGTGCCAGCAGTGATAAGATCAGCGGGAGTATCGCCAATGAGCAGTTCTTC
TRBV6-1	TRBJ2-5	NA	TRBD1	14	CASSPQGVIETQYF	TGTGCCAGCAGCCCTCAGGGGGTGATAGAGACCCAGTACTTC
TRBV20-1	TRBJ2-3	many	NA	16	CSARDTPGPGTDTQYF	TGCAGTGCTAGGGACACCCCAGGGCCTGGCACAGATACGCAGTATTTT
TRBV6-2/TRBV6-3	TRBJ2-1	few	TRBD2	18	CASSWRLAGAITYNEQFF	TGTGCCAGCAGTTGGCGACTAGCGGGGGCCATAACTTATAATGAGCAGTTCTTC
TRBV7-9	TRBJ1-1	NA	NA	14	CASSPDKGHTEAFF	TGTGCCAGCAGCCCTGACAAAGGGCACACTGAAGCTTTCTTT
TRBV7-9	TRBJ1-3	NA	NA	14	CASRLREVGNTIYF	TGTGCCAGCAGACTCAGGGAAGTTGGGAACACCATATATTTT
TRBV7-9	TRBJ2-7	few	NA	13	CASSSRDFYEQYF	TGTGCCAGCAGCTCGCGGGATTTCTACGAGCAGTACTTC
TRBV18	TRBJ1-1	few	TRBD1	15	CASAVQGMTNTEAFF	TGTGCCAGCGCAGTACAGGGGATGACGAACACTGAAGCTTTCTTT
TRBV12-3/TRBV12-4	TRBJ1-5	many	TRBD1	15	CASTWTGVINQPQHF	TGTGCCAGCACCTGGACAGGGGTAATCAATCAGCCCCAGCATTTT
TRBV10-3	TRBJ2-1	NA	NA	14	CATGGFGGGPEQFF	TGTGCCACTGGGGGTTTCGGAGGGGGGCCTGAGCAGTTCTTC
TRBV5-6	TRBJ2-7	NA	NA	12	CASSFLTYEQYF	TGTGCCAGCAGCTTTCTTACTTACGAGCAGTACTTC
TRBV7-9	TRBJ2-1	NA	NA	10	CASSLEEQFF	TGTGCCAGCAGCTTAGAGGAGCAGTTCTTC
TRBV18	TRBJ1-1	many	NA	14	CASSPEGRNTEAFF	TGTGCCAGCTCACCGGAGGGCAGGAACACTGAAGCTTTCTTT
TRBV7-9	TRBJ2-5	few	NA	15	CASSLLGGPQETQYF	TGTGCCAGCAGCTTATTAGGAGGGCCCCAAGAGACCCAGTACTTC
TRBV6-5	TRBJ2-7	NA	TRBD2	14	CASSYSRGAGEQYF	TGTGCCAGCAGTTACTCGCGGGGGGCGGGGGAGCAGTACTTC
TRBV27	TRBJ2-3	few	NA	15	CASRGVSLMADTQYF	TGTGCCAGCAGGGGGGTTAGTCTTATGGCAGATACGCAGTATTTT
TRBV5-6	TRBJ2-4	few	NA	13	CASRSVAKNIQYF	TGTGCCAGCAGATCGGTAGCCAAAAACATTCAGTACTTC
TRBV12-3/TRBV12-4	TRBJ1-1	many	TRBD1	16	CASSPYGQGGYTEAFF	TGTGCCAGCAGCCCTTACGGACAGGGGGGATACACTGAAGCTTTCTTT